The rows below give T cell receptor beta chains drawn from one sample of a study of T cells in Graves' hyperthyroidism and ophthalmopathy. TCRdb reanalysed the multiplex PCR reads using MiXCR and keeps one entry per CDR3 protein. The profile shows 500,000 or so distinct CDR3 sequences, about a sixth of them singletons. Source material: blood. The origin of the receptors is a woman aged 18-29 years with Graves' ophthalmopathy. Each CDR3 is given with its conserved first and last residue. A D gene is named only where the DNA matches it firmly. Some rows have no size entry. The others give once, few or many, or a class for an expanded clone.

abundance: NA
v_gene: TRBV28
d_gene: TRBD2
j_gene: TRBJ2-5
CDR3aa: CASSHLGGGLAGEQETQYF
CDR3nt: TGTGCCAGCAGTCATCTCGGGGGTGGACTAGCGGGAGAACAAGAGACCCAGTACTTC

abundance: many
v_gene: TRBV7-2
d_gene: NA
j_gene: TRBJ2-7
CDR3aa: CASRLSGTHYEQYF
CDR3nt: TGTGCCAGCAGACTAAGCGGGACACACTACGAGCAGTACTTC

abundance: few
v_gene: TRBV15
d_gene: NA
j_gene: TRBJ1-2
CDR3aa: CATSREQSNYGYTF
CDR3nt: TGTGCCACCAGCAGAGAGCAATCTAACTATGGCTACACCTTC

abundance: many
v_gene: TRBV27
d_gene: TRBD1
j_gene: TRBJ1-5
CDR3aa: CASSLAGQGGNQPQHF
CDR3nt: TGTGCCAGCAGCTTAGCTGGACAGGGGGGCAATCAGCCCCAGCATTTT

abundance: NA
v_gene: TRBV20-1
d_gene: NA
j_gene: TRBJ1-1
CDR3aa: CSARDQAGGATEAFF
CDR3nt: TGCAGTGCTAGAGATCAGGCGGGGGGGGCCACTGAAGCTTTCTTT

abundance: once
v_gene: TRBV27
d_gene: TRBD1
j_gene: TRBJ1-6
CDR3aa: CASSWDSNSPLHF
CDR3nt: TGTGCCAGCAGTTGGGACAGCAATTCACCCCTCCACTTT

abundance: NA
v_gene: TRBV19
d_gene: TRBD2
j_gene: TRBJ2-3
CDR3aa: CASSDRILAGGADTQYF
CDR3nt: TGTGCCAGTAGCGATCGAATCCTAGCGGGAGGTGCAGATACGCAGTATTTT

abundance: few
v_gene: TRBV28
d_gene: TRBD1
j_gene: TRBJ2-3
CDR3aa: CASYRQGQDTQYF
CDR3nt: TGTGCCAGCTATAGACAGGGGCAGGATACGCAGTATTTT

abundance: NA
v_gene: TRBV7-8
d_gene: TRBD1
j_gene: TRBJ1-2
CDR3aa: CASSLAQVQGGSGYGYTF
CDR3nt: TGTGCCAGCAGCTTAGCGCAAGTGCAGGGGGGATCGGGCTATGGCTACACCTTC

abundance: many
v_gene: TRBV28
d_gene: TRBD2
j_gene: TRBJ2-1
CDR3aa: CASSWTGTSRNEQFF
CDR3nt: TGTGCCAGCAGTTGGACCGGGACTAGTCGCAATGAGCAGTTCTTC

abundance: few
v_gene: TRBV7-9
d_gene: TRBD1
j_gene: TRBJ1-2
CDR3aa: CASSPGQGFDYGYTF
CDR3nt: TGTGCCAGCAGCCCGGGACAGGGGTTCGACTATGGCTACACCTTC

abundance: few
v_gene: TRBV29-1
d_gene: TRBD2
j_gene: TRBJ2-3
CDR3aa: CSGVGLAGGVTDTQYF
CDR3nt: TGCAGCGGGGTAGGACTAGCGGGAGGGGTCACAGATACGCAGTATTTT

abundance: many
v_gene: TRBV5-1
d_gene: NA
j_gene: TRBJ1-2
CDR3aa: CASSPNRQVYGYTF
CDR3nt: TGCGCCAGCAGCCCGAACCGACAGGTCTATGGCTACACCTTC

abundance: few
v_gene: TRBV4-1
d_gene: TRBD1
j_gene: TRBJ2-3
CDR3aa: CASSHQAGTAGEDTQYF
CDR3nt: TGCGCCAGCAGCCACCAGGCCGGGACAGCCGGAGAAGATACGCAGTATTTT

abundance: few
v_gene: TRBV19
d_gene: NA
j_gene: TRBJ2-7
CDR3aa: CASSIGAGEYEQYF
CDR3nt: TGTGCCAGTAGTATTGGGGCAGGGGAATACGAGCAGTACTTC

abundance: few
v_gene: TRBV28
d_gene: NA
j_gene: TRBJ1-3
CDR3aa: CASSLLVPGNTIYF
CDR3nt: TGTGCCAGCAGTTTACTCGTACCTGGAAACACCATATATTTT

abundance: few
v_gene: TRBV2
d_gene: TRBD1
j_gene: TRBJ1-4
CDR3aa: CATRTDRGRGEKLFF
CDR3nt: TGTGCCACCCGAACAGACAGGGGGCGAGGGGAAAAACTGTTTTTT

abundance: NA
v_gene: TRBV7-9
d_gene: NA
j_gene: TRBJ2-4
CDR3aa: CASSLIGQGKNIQYF
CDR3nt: TGTGCCAGCAGCTTAATCGGGCAGGGGAAAAACATTCAGTACTTC

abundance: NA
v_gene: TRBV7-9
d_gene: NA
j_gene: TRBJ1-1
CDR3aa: CASSTRQATEAFF
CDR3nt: TGTGCCAGCAGCACCCGGCAGGCCACTGAAGCTTTCTTT

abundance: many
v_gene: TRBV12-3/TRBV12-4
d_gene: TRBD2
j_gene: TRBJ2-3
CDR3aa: CATSLAGRVDTQYF
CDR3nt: TGTGCCACCAGCCTAGCGGGGCGGGTAGATACGCAGTATTTT

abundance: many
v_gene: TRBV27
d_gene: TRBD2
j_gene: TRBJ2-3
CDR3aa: CASSGLAGGSTDTQYF
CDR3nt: TGTGCCAGCAGTGGGCTGGCGGGGGGGAGCACAGATACGCAGTATTTT

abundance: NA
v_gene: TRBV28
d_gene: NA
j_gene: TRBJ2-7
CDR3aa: CASTQAREQYF
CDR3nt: TGTGCCAGCACCCAGGCGCGCGAGCAGTACTTC

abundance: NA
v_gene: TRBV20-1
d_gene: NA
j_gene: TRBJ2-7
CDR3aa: CSAEGGAQPGRSYEQYF
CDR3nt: TGCAGTGCTGAAGGGGGGGCTCAACCGGGACGGTCCTACGAGCAGTACTTC

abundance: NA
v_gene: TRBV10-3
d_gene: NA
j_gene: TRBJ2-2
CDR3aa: CAIKTERDTGELFF
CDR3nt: TGTGCCATCAAAACGGAGCGGGACACCGGGGAGCTGTTTTTT

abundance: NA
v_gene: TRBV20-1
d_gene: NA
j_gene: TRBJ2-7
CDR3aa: CSAREEGTFYEQYF
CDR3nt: TGCAGTGCTAGAGAAGAGGGCACTTTTTACGAGCAGTACTTC

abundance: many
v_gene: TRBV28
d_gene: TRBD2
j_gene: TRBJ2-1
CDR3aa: CASSSGTSGRGPQFF
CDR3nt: TGTGCCAGCAGTTCAGGGACTAGCGGGAGAGGCCCGCAGTTCTTC

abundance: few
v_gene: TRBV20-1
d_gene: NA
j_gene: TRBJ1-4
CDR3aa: CGKTGENEKLFF
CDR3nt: TGCGGAAAGACAGGCGAAAATGAAAAACTGTTTTTT

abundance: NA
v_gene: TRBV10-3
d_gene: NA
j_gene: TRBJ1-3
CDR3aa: CAISDHLKTGTEGDTIYF
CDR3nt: TGTGCCATCAGTGACCATCTTAAAACCGGGACGGAGGGGGACACCATATATTTT

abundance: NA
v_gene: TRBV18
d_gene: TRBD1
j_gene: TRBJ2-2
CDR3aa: CASSPPGQGDTGELFF
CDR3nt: TGTGCCAGCTCACCTCCGGGACAGGGGGACACCGGGGAGCTGTTTTTT

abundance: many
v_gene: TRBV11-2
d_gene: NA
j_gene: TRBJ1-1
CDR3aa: CASSSGGMREAFF
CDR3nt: TGTGCCAGCAGCTCGGGGGGGATGAGGGAAGCTTTCTTT

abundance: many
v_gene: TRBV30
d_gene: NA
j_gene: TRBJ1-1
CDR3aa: CAWKRRQDTEAFF
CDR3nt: TGTGCCTGGAAGCGGAGACAGGACACTGAAGCTTTCTTT

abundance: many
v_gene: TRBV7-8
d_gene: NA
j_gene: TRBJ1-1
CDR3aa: CASSLARAGVTEAFF
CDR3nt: TGTGCCAGCAGCTTAGCGCGTGCAGGTGTCACTGAAGCTTTCTTT

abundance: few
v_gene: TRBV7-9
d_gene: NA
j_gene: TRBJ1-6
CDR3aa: CASSAVGNSPLHF
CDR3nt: TGTGCCAGCAGCGCAGTGGGTAATTCACCCCTCCACTTT

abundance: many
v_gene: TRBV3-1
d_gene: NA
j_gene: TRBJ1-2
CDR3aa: CASSQGAASYGYTF
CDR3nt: TGTGCCAGCAGCCAAGGGGCAGCCTCCTATGGCTACACCTTC

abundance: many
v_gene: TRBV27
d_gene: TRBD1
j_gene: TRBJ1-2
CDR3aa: CASSTGQGALYGYTF
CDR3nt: TGTGCCAGCAGTACAGGACAGGGGGCCTTATATGGCTACACCTTC

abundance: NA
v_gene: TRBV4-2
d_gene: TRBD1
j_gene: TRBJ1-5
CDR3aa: CASSQAQGDQPQHF
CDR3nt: TGTGCCAGCAGCCAAGCTCAGGGGGATCAGCCCCAGCATTTT

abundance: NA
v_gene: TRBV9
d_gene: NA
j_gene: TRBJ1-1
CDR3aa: CASSPGVWRTEAFF
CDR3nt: TGTGCCAGCAGCCCAGGGGTTTGGCGGACTGAAGCTTTCTTT

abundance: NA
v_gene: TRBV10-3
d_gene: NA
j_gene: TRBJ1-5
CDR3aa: CASSDEGQQFSQPQHF
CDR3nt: TGTGCCAGCAGTGACGAGGGACAACAATTCAGCCAGCCCCAGCATTTT

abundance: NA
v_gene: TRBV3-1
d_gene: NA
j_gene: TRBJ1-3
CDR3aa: CASSSLLNTIYF
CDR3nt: TGTGCCAGCAGTTCCCTACTAAACACCATATATTTT

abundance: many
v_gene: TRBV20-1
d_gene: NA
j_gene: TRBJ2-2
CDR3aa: CSAGIADKNTGELFF
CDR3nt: TGCAGTGCTGGGATAGCGGATAAGAACACCGGGGAGCTGTTTTTT

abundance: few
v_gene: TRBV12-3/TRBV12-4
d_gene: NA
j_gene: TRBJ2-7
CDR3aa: CASSLSRRVNEQYF
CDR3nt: TGTGCCAGCAGTTTAAGCCGCAGGGTTAACGAGCAGTACTTC

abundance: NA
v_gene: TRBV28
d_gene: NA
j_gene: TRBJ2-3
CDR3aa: CASRGGAADTQYF
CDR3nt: TGTGCCAGCAGGGGGGGGGCGGCAGATACGCAGTATTTT

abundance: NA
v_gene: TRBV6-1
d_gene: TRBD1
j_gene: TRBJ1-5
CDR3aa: CASSDTGGETWGNQPQHF
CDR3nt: TGTGCCAGCAGTGACACAGGGGGAGAAACTTGGGGCAATCAGCCCCAGCATTTT

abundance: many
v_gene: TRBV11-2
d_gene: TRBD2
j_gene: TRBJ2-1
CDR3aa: CASSLTSGPSYNEQFF
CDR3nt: TGTGCCAGCAGCCTGACTAGCGGGCCTTCCTACAATGAGCAGTTCTTC

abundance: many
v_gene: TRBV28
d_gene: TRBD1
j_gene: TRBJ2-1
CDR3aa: CASTPGQGIVPPNNEQFF
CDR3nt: TGTGCCAGCACCCCGGGACAGGGCATCGTCCCTCCTAACAATGAGCAGTTCTTC

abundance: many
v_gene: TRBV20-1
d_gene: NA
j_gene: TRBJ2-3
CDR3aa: CSARESWGPISLGDDTDTQYF
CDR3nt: TGCAGTGCTAGAGAGAGTTGGGGACCGATCAGTCTCGGGGATGACACAGATACGCAGTATTTT

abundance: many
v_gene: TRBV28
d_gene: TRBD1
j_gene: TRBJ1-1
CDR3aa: CASRRTGAIITNTEAFF
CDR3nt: TGTGCCAGCAGGAGGACAGGAGCAATAATTACGAACACTGAAGCTTTCTTT

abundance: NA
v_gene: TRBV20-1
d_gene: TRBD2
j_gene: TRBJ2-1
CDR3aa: CSASGVGLAGVHEQFF
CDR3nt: TGCAGTGCTAGCGGGGTAGGACTAGCGGGAGTACATGAGCAGTTCTTC

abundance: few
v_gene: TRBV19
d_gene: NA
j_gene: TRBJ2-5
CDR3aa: CASSMSRTEETQYF
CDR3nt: TGTGCCAGTAGTATGTCCCGGACGGAAGAGACCCAGTACTTC

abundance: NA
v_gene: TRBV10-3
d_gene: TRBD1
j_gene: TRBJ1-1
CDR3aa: CAITPDRGTEAFF
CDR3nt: TGTGCCATCACTCCGGACAGGGGCACTGAAGCTTTCTTT

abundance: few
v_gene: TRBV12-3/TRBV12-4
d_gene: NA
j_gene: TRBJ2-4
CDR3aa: CASRQGRRVDIQYF
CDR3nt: TGTGCCAGCAGGCAGGGACGGCGAGTGGACATTCAGTACTTC

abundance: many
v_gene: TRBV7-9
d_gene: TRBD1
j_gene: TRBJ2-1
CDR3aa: CASSPRTGELHWNEQFF
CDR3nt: TGTGCCAGCAGCCCTAGGACAGGGGAACTACACTGGAATGAGCAGTTCTTC

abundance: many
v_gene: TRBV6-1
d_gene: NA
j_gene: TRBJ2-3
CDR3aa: CASSDLATDTQYF
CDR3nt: TGTGCCAGCAGTGACCTAGCCACAGATACGCAGTATTTT